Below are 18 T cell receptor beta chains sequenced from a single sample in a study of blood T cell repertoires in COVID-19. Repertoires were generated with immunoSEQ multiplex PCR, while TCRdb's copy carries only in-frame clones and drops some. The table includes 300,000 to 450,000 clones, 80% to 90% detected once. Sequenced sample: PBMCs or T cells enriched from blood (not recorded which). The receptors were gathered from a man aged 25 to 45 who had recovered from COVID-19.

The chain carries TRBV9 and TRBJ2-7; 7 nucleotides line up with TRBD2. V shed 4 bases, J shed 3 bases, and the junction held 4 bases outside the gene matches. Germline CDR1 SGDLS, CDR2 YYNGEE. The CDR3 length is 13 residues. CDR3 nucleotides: TGTGCCAGCAGCCTTGGGGGGGGCTACGAGCAGTACTTC. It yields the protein CASSLGGGYEQYF. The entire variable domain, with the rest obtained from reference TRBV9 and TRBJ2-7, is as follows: DSGVTQTPKHLITATGQRVTLRCSPRSGDLSVYWYQQSLDQGLQFLIQYYNGEERAKGNILERFSAQQFPDLHSELNLSSLELGDSALYFCASSLGGGYEQYFGPGTRLTVT.

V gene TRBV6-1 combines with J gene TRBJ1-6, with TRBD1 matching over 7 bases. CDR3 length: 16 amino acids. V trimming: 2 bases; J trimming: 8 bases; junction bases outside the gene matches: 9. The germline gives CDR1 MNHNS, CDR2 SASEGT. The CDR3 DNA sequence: TGTGCCAGCAGTGAACCCGCAGGGGGACTCGATTCACCCCTCCACTTT. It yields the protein CASSEPAGGLDSPLHF.

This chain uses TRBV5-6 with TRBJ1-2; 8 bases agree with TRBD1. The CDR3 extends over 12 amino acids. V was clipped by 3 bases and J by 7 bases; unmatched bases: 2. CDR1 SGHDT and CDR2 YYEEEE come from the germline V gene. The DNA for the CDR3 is TGTGCCAGCAGCTCGGACAGGGTTGGCTACACCTTC. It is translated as CASSSDRVGYTF.

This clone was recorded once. This CDR3 is CASRSEGQMNTEAFF. The CDR3, as DNA: TGTGCCAGTAGATCAGAGGGACAGATGAACACTGAAGCTTTCTTT. The V gene is TRBV19, the J gene TRBJ1-1; 7 nucleotides agree with TRBD1. The CDR3 totals 15 residues. The ends lost 6 bases at V and 0 bases at J; junction bases unmatched: 7. From germline, CDR1 is LNHDA and CDR2 SQIVND (reference sequence).

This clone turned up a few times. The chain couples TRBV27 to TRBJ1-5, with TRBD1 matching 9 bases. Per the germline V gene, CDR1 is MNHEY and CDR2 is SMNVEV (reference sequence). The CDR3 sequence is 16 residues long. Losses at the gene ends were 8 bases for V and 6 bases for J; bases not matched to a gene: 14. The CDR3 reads CASQSRGQGVGQPQHF. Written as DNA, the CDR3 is TGTGCCAGCCAATCGAGGGGACAGGGCGTGGGTCAGCCCCAGCATTTT.

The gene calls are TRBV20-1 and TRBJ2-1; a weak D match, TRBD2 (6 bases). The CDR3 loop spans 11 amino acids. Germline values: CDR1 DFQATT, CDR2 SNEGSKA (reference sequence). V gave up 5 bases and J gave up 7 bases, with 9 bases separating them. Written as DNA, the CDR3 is TGCAGTGCTCCAGGGAGGAATGAGCAGTTCTTC. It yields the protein CSAPGRNEQFF.

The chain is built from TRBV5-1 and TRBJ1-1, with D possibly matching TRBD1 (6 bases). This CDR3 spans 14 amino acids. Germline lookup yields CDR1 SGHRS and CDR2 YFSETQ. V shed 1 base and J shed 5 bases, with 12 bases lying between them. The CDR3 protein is CASSLSGGQTEAFF. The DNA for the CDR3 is TGCGCCAGCAGCTTGTCGGGGGGGCAAACTGAAGCTTTCTTT. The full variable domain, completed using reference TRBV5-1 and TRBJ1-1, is KAGVTQTPRYLIKTRGQQVTLSCSPISGHRSVSWYQQTPGQGLQFLFEYFSETQRNKGNFPGRFSGRQFSNSRSEMNVSTLELGDSALYLCASSLSGGQTEAFFGQGTRLTVV.

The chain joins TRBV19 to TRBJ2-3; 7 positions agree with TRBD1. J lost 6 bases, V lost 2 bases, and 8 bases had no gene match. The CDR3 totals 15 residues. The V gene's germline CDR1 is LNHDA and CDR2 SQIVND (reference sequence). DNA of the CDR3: TGTGCCAGTAGTATAATGGGACAGCGAACGGATACGCAGTATTTT. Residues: CASSIMGQRTDTQYF. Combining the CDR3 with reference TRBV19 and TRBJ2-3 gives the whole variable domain DGGITQSPKYLFRKEGQNVTLSCEQNLNHDAMYWYRQDPGQGLRLIYYSQIVNDFQKGDIAEGYSVSREKKESFPLTVTSAQKNPTAFYLCASSIMGQRTDTQYFGPGTRLTVL.

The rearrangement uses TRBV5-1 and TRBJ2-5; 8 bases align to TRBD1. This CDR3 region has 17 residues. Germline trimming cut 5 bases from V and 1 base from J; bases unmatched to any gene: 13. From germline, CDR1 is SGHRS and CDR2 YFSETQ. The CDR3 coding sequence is TGCGCCAGCAGTTATTTACTCGGGACAGGCTCCCAAGAGACCCAGTACTTC. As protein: CASSYLLGTGSQETQYF.

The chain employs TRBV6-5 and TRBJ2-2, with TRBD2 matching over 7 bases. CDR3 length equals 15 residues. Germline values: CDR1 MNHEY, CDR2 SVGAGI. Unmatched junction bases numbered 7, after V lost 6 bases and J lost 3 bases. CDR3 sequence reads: CASRSSGGHTGELFF. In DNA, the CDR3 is TGTGCCAGCAGGTCTTCGGGGGGTCACACCGGGGAGCTGTTTTTT.

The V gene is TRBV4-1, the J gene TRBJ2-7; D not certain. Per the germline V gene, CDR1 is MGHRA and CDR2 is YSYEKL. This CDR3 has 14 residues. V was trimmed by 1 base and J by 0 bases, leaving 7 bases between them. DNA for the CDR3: TGCGCCAGCAGCCAAGGAGTCCTCTCCTACGAGCAGTACTTC. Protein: CASSQGVLSYEQYF.

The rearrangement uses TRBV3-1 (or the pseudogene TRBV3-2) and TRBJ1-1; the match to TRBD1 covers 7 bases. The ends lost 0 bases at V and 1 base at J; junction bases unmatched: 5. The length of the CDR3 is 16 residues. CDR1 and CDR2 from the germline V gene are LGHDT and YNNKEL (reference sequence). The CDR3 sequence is CASSQDLWTGNTEAFF. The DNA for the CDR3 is TGTGCCAGCAGCCAAGATTTGTGGACAGGGAACACTGAAGCTTTCTTT.

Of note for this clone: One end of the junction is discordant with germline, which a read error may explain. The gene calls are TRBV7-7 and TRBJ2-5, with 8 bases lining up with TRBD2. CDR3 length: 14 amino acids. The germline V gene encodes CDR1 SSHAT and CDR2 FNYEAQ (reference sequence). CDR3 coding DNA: TGTGCTAGCAGCTCGCGGCGGGGGGAAGAGACCCAGTACTTC. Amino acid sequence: CASSSRRGEETQYF.

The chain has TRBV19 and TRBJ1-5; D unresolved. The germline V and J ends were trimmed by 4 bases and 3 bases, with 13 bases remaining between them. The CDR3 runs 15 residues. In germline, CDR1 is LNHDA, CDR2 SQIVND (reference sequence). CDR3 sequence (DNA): TGTGCCAGTAGTACCTTTACAGCCACCAATCAGCCCCAGCATTTT. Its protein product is CASSTFTATNQPQHF.

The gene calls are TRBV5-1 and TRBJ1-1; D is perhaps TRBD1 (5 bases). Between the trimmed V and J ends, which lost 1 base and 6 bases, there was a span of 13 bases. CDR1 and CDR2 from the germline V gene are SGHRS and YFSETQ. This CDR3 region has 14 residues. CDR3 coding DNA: TGCGCCAGCAGCTTGAGCCAGGGTGCCGCTGAAGCTTTCTTT. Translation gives CASSLSQGAAEAFF.

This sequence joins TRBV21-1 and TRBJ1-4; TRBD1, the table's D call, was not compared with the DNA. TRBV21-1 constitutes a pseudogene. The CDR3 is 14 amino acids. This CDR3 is CASSKAGSGEKLFF. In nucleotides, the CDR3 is TGTGCCAGCAGCAAGGCAGGGTCAGGTGAAAAACTGTTTTTT.

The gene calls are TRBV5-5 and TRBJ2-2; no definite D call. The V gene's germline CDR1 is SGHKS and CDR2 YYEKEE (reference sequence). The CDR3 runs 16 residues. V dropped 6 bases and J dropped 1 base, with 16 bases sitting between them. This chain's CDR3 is CASILTPDMNTGELFF. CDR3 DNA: TGTGCCAGCATCCTAACGCCCGATATGAACACCGGGGAGCTGTTTTTT.

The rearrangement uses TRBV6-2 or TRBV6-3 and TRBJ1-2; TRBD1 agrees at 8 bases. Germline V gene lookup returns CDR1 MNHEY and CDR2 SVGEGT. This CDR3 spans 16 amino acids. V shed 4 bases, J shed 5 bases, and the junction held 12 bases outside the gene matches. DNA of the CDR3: TGTGCCAGCAGTTTCCAGCGACAGGGGCGCCCGTATGGCTACACCTTC. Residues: CASSFQRQGRPYGYTF.